Only a few counts were recorded for the clone carrying this T cell receptor beta chain. Method: immunoSEQ multiplex PCR; TCRdb's copy keeps in-frame clones and lacks some. The sample has roughly 110,000 clones; nearly 90% are singletons. The data were taken from a study of T cell responses to AZD1222 COVID-19 vaccine. This clonotype was obtained from an adult who received the AZD1222 COVID-19 vaccine. Specimen: peripheral blood, collected 28 days after the second AZD1222 dose.

The CDR3 DNA reads TGTGCCATAGGGGACTCCTGGGGGAACTATGGCTACACCTTC. Amino acid sequence: CAIGDSWGNYGYTF. This sequence joins TRBV10-3 and TRBJ1-2, with D possibly TRBD1 on 5 matching bases. V gave up 9 bases and J gave up 2 bases, with 16 bases separating them. CDR1 ENHRY and CDR2 SYGVKD come from the germline V gene. The CDR3 extends over 14 amino acids.